The rows below give T cell receptor beta chains drawn from one sample of a study of T-cell reconstitution after alpha-beta-depleted transplantation in children. TCRdb analysed the PCR reads with MiXCR anew, one entry per CDR3 protein. The sample has around 180,000 distinct CDR3 sequences, 11% seen once; the top ten hold under 15%. The material sequenced was PBMCs, taken before TCRalphabeta/CD19-depleted stem cell transplant. Source of these receptors: a boy between 2 and 10 years old with acute myeloid leukemia, due to receive a stem cell transplant. The CDR3 runs from the conserved cysteine through the conserved F or W. The D gene is left open where the match is weak. Expanded clones are given a class, and other clones once, few, many or no size at all.

abundance: many; j_gene: TRBJ2-2; d_gene: -; v_gene: TRBV6-5; CDR3aa: CASTSGVGELFF; CDR3nt: TGTGCCAGCACCTCCGGGGTCGGGGAGCTGTTTTTT
abundance: many; j_gene: TRBJ2-1; d_gene: TRBD1; v_gene: TRBV6-5; CDR3aa: CASSHRGPYYNEQFF; CDR3nt: TGTGCCAGCAGTCATAGGGGGCCTTACTACAATGAGCAGTTCTTC
abundance: -; j_gene: TRBJ2-4; d_gene: TRBD1; v_gene: TRBV20-1; CDR3aa: CSARLTWTGNLAKNIQYF; CDR3nt: TGCAGTGCTAGACTTACATGGACAGGGAACCTAGCCAAAAACATTCAGTACTTC
abundance: many; j_gene: TRBJ2-1; d_gene: -; v_gene: TRBV11-2; CDR3aa: CASSFTGEQFF; CDR3nt: TGTGCCAGCAGCTTTACGGGTGAGCAGTTCTTC
abundance: once; j_gene: TRBJ2-1; d_gene: TRBD2; v_gene: TRBV2; CDR3aa: CAIRLIRRGFGGAHNEQFF; CDR3nt: TGTGCCATCAGGTTGATCCGGAGGGGTTTCGGGGGGGCCCACAATGAGCAGTTCTTC
abundance: few; j_gene: TRBJ2-1; d_gene: -; v_gene: TRBV24-1; CDR3aa: CATSDSPSRRGTSYNEQFF; CDR3nt: TGTGCCACCAGTGATTCCCCTAGTCGACGGGGGACTTCCTACAATGAGCAGTTCTTC
abundance: many; j_gene: TRBJ2-7; d_gene: -; v_gene: TRBV7-8; CDR3aa: CASSPRPGLYEQYF; CDR3nt: TGTGCCAGCTCCCCCCGGCCTGGCTTATACGAGCAGTACTTC
abundance: many; j_gene: TRBJ2-2; d_gene: -; v_gene: TRBV12-3/TRBV12-4; CDR3aa: CASTTSYAGELFF; CDR3nt: TGTGCCAGCACTACTAGCTACGCCGGGGAGCTGTTTTTT
abundance: many; j_gene: TRBJ1-2; d_gene: -; v_gene: TRBV6-6; CDR3aa: CASSYSGAHTF; CDR3nt: TGTGCCAGCAGTTATTCAGGGGCCCACACCTTC
abundance: many; j_gene: TRBJ2-5; d_gene: -; v_gene: TRBV10-2; CDR3aa: CASSENSQETQYF; CDR3nt: TGCGCCAGCAGTGAGAATAGCCAAGAGACCCAGTACTTC
abundance: many; j_gene: TRBJ2-3; d_gene: -; v_gene: TRBV20-1; CDR3aa: CSATTEADTQYF; CDR3nt: TGCAGTGCTACGACAGAGGCAGATACGCAGTATTTT
abundance: few; j_gene: TRBJ1-5; d_gene: -; v_gene: TRBV27; CDR3aa: CASSSGVQPQHF; CDR3nt: TGTGCCAGCAGTTCCGGGGTACAGCCCCAGCATTTT
abundance: many; j_gene: TRBJ1-6; d_gene: -; v_gene: TRBV27; CDR3aa: CASSWQGINSPLHF; CDR3nt: TGTGCCAGCAGTTGGCAGGGGATCAATTCACCCCTCCACTTT
abundance: many; j_gene: TRBJ2-1; d_gene: TRBD1; v_gene: TRBV3-1; CDR3aa: CASSLPGTGNNEQFF; CDR3nt: TGTGCCAGCAGTCTTCCCGGGACAGGGAACAATGAGCAGTTCTTC
abundance: many; j_gene: TRBJ2-3; d_gene: -; v_gene: TRBV12-3/TRBV12-4; CDR3aa: CASSRTRTDTQYF; CDR3nt: TGTGCCAGCAGTCGGACCCGCACAGATACGCAGTATTTT
abundance: many; j_gene: TRBJ2-2; d_gene: TRBD2; v_gene: TRBV5-1; CDR3aa: CASRLAGGSTGELFF; CDR3nt: TGCGCCAGCAGGCTAGCGGGAGGTTCCACCGGGGAGCTGTTTTTT
abundance: -; j_gene: TRBJ2-1; d_gene: -; v_gene: TRBV20-1; CDR3aa: CSAQPGGYYNEQFF; CDR3nt: TGCAGTGCTCAACCGGGCGGGTACTACAATGAGCAGTTCTTC
abundance: -; j_gene: TRBJ1-5; d_gene: -; v_gene: TRBV20-1; CDR3aa: CSAPKGPRNQPQHF; CDR3nt: TGCAGTGCTCCGAAGGGACCGAGGAATCAGCCCCAGCATTTT
abundance: many; j_gene: TRBJ2-7; d_gene: TRBD1; v_gene: TRBV20-1; CDR3aa: CSAPPGQPYAYEQYF; CDR3nt: TGCAGTGCACCCCCGGGACAGCCTTACGCCTACGAGCAGTACTTC
abundance: many; j_gene: TRBJ2-3; d_gene: -; v_gene: TRBV20-1; CDR3aa: CSARDGTKITDTQYF; CDR3nt: TGCAGTGCTAGAGATGGGACCAAAATAACAGATACGCAGTATTTT
abundance: -; j_gene: TRBJ1-1; d_gene: -; v_gene: TRBV30; CDR3aa: CAWRIGWSEAFF; CDR3nt: TGTGCCTGGAGAATAGGATGGTCTGAAGCTTTCTTT
abundance: many; j_gene: TRBJ1-2; d_gene: TRBD1; v_gene: TRBV18; CDR3aa: CASATGQVANYGYTF; CDR3nt: TGTGCCAGCGCGACGGGACAGGTCGCTAACTATGGCTACACCTTC
abundance: many; j_gene: TRBJ2-1; d_gene: TRBD2; v_gene: TRBV5-5; CDR3aa: CASSLGLTSYNEQFF; CDR3nt: TGTGCCAGCAGCCTGGGACTAACTTCCTACAATGAGCAGTTCTTC
abundance: many; j_gene: TRBJ2-4; d_gene: -; v_gene: TRBV5-1; CDR3aa: CASSLVGIRYGNIQYF; CDR3nt: TGCGCCAGCAGCTTGGTGGGGATTCGCTACGGGAACATTCAGTACTTC